The 27 T cell receptor beta chains given below trace back to one sample, sequenced in a study of blood T cell repertoires in COVID-19. TCRdb's copy holds only in-frame clones and misses some; the assay was immunoSEQ multiplex PCR. The table lists roughly 90,000 clones, around four fifths of them singletons. The sample comprised peripheral blood. These receptors originate from an elderly woman with active or convalescent COVID-19.

The CDR3 DNA follows: TGTGCCAGCTCACTAACAGGGGGCGCAGACTATGGCTACACCTTC. It specifies CASSLTGGADYGYTF. The chain joins TRBV18 to TRBJ1-2; 9 bases align to TRBD1. CDR1 KGHSH and CDR2 LQKENI come from the germline V gene. This CDR3 is 15 amino acids long. The junction had 6 bases not matched to a gene; V was cut back by 4 bases and J by 3 bases.

The chain has TRBV5-4 and TRBJ2-7; 8 positions agree with TRBD2. Germline-derived CDR1 and CDR2 are SGHNT and YYREEE (reference sequence). This CDR3 has 19 amino acids. The V gene end was trimmed by 0 bases and the J gene end by 4 bases; junction bases not matched to a gene: 18. CDR3 sequence: CASSLEPTSVRLAGYEQYF. CDR3 sequence (DNA): TGTGCCAGCAGCTTGGAGCCGACTAGCGTTCGGTTGGCGGGATACGAGCAGTACTTC. Looking up the rest from reference TRBV5-4 and TRBJ2-7 gives the full variable domain: ETGVTQSPTHLIKTRGQQVTLRCSSQSGHNTVSWYQQALGQGPQFIFQYYREEENGRGNFPPRFSGLQFPNYSSELNVNALELDDSALYLCASSLEPTSVRLAGYEQYFGPGTRLTVT.

The chain recombines TRBV7-2 with TRBJ2-1, with 12 bases lining up with TRBD2. The CDR3 runs 18 residues. V gave up 2 bases and J gave up 3 bases; unmatched junction bases: 8. Germline V gene data show CDR1 as SGHTA and CDR2 as FQGNSA. In DNA form, the CDR3 reads TGTGCCAGCAGCTTACGGCTAGCGGGGGGGAACAACTACAATGAGCAGTTCTTC. This translates into CASSLRLAGGNNYNEQFF.

This chain joins TRBV9 and TRBJ2-5; 8 bases align to TRBD1. Germline-derived CDR1 and CDR2 are SGDLS and YYNGEE. Trimming at V came to 4 bases and at J to 0 bases, leaving 8 bases not matched to a gene. This CDR3 region has 16 residues. CDR3 residues: CASSIQGAPDQETQYF. In nucleotides, the CDR3 is TGTGCCAGCAGCATTCAGGGGGCGCCCGACCAAGAGACCCAGTACTTC.

This clone was counted once. The chain uses TRBV19 and TRBJ1-1; possible D gene TRBD1, 5 bases. Trimming took 1 base from V and 7 from J, leaving 16 bases between them. This CDR3 has 15 residues. Germline lookup yields CDR1 LNHDA and CDR2 SQIVND (reference sequence). CDR3 nucleotides: TGTGCCAGTAGTATAGGCAGGGTGCCCGTCGGTGAAGCTTTCTTT. Protein: CASSIGRVPVGEAFF.

V is TRBV4-1 and J is TRBJ2-7; D not certain. Germline-derived CDR1 and CDR2 are MGHRA and YSYEKL. The CDR3 loop spans 14 amino acids. V lost 2 bases to trimming and J lost 0 bases, with 8 bases between them. CDR3 amino acids: CASSQSRVSYEQYF. The CDR3 DNA follows: TGCGCCAGCAGCCAATCTCGGGTCTCCTACGAGCAGTACTTC.

The chain couples TRBV6-1 to TRBJ1-5; tentatively, D is TRBD1 (5 bases). CDR1 MNHNS and CDR2 SASEGT come from the germline V gene. V dropped 3 bases and J dropped 0 bases, with 9 bases sitting between them. This CDR3 has 15 residues. CDR3 in amino acids: CASSESRGSNQPQHF. CDR3 sequence (DNA): TGTGCCAGCAGTGAGAGTAGGGGTAGCAATCAGCCCCAGCATTTT.

As to this clone: Other DNA sequences in this specimen translate into the identical CDR3. The chain is built from TRBV19 and TRBJ1-2; no firm D call. Trimming took 0 bases from V and 2 from J, leaving 7 bases between them. CDR1 LNHDA and CDR2 SQIVND come from the germline V gene (reference sequence). The CDR3 length is 14 residues. The CDR3: CASSIDGRNYGYTF. The CDR3 coding sequence is TGTGCCAGTAGTATAGATGGCCGCAACTATGGCTACACCTTC.

In this sample, this clone turned up once. The CDR3: CASSQDPRDRGREKLFF. The CDR3 DNA sequence: TGTGCCAGCAGCCAAGACCCCCGGGACAGGGGGCGGGAAAAACTGTTTTTT. The chain joins TRBV3-1 (or the pseudogene TRBV3-2) to TRBJ1-4, with 12 nucleotides matching TRBD1. The trim removed 0 bases at V and 8 bases at J, leaving 7 bases unmatched. The germline V gene encodes CDR1 LGHDT and CDR2 YNNKEL (reference sequence). This CDR3 spans 17 amino acids.

This chain joins TRBV6-1 and TRBJ1-1, with 8 bases aligning to TRBD1. The CDR3 length is 14 residues. CDR1 is MNHNS, CDR2 SASEGT, per germline. V shed 0 bases and J 7 bases; nucleotides not matched to a gene: 4. CDR3 nucleotide sequence: TGTGCCAGCAGTGAAGCGGACAGGGTGGGTGAAGCTTTCTTT. Encoded protein: CASSEADRVGEAFF.

The rearrangement joins TRBV19 to TRBJ1-2, with TRBD1 matching over 7 bases. After removal of 4 bases from V and 2 bases from J, the junction contained 10 bases not matched to a gene. The germline V gene encodes CDR1 LNHDA and CDR2 SQIVND (reference sequence). This CDR3 has 16 residues. The CDR3 loop reads CASSKSGQEWNYGYTF. In nucleotides, the CDR3 is TGTGCCAGTAGTAAAAGCGGACAGGAGTGGAACTATGGCTACACCTTC. The complete variable domain, with remaining parts taken from reference TRBV19 and TRBJ1-2, reads DGGITQSPKYLFRKEGQNVTLSCEQNLNHDAMYWYRQDPGQGLRLIYYSQIVNDFQKGDIAEGYSVSREKKESFPLTVTSAQKNPTAFYLCASSKSGQEWNYGYTFGSGTRLTVV.

This CDR3 is CASSLRGTNTGELFF. As DNA, the CDR3 is TGTGCCAGCAGCTTGAGGGGGACGAACACCGGGGAGCTGTTTTTT. The V and J genes are TRBV5-6 and TRBJ2-2, with D possibly being TRBD1 (6 bases). Germline CDR1 is SGHDT and CDR2 is YYEEEE. Trimming took off 1 base at V and 0 bases at J, with 7 bases between the two ends. This CDR3 contains 15 residues.

The chain links TRBV28 to TRBJ2-3, with 14 nucleotides matching TRBD2. V lost 6 bases and J lost 3; bases outside the gene matches: 2. CDR1 and CDR2 (germline): MDHEN, SYDVKM. The CDR3 sequence is 15 residues long. The CDR3 region has the DNA TGTGCCAGCAGCCGACTAGCGGGGGGGACAGATACGCAGTATTTT. This codes for CASSRLAGGTDTQYF.

The rearrangement links TRBV7-2 to TRBJ2-2; 7 nucleotides align to TRBD2. Germline V gene data show CDR1 as SGHTA and CDR2 as FQGNSA. There are 15 residues in the CDR3. V gave up 4 bases and J gave up 5 bases; unmatched junction bases: 7. CDR3: CASSYGGGETGELFF. CDR3 nucleotides: TGTGCCAGCAGCTACGGGGGAGGGGAAACCGGGGAGCTGTTTTTT.

The chain combines TRBV7-8 with TRBJ2-7; 7 positions agree with TRBD2. The trim removed 5 bases at V and 3 bases at J, leaving 13 bases unmatched. Germline V gives CDR1 SGHVS, CDR2 FQNEAQ. CDR3 length: 16 amino acids. CDR3 DNA: TGTGCCAGCAGCCCCCCAGGCGCCGGGAGGATCTACGAGCAGTACTTC. Protein: CASSPPGAGRIYEQYF.

J is TRBJ2-1 and V is TRBV10-1, with 9 bases matching TRBD1. There are 20 residues in the CDR3. Trimming at V came to 4 bases and at J to 0 bases, leaving 16 bases not matched to a gene. Germline values: CDR1 WNHNN, CDR2 SYGVQD (reference sequence). The CDR3 nucleotides are TGCGCCAGCAGTGGGCCGGGACAGGGAATTTCATATAGCTCCTACAATGAGCAGTTCTTC. Translating gives CASSGPGQGISYSSYNEQFF.

This chain joins TRBV28 and TRBJ2-1; D gene unclear. Germline V CDR1 and CDR2: MDHEN, SYDVKM. V was clipped by 3 bases and J by 4 bases, with 16 bases between them. The CDR3 is 16 amino acids. CDR3 region: CASSFPTRSLYNEQFF. The CDR3 coding sequence is TGTGCCAGCAGTTTCCCGACTCGCTCTCTTTACAATGAGCAGTTCTTC.

The chain recombines TRBV29-1 with TRBJ1-2; weak D call: TRBD1 (6 bases). V lost 7 bases, J lost 3 bases, and 12 bases lay in between. This CDR3 is built from 12 residues. Germline V gene lookup returns CDR1 SQVTM and CDR2 ANQGSEA. CDR3: CSALTGDYGYTF. Written as DNA, the CDR3 is TGCAGCGCCCTGACAGGTGACTATGGCTACACCTTC.

The chain uses TRBV24-1 and TRBJ1-5; no definite D call. Germline V CDR1 and CDR2: KGHDR, SFDVKD. The CDR3 spans 14 residues. Trimming took 4 bases from V and 8 from J, leaving 14 bases between them. CDR3 loop: CATSDATGWEPQHF. Here the CDR3 DNA reads TGTGCCACCAGTGACGCGACCGGGTGGGAGCCCCAGCATTTT.

The genes are TRBV10-3 and TRBJ1-2; D perhaps matches TRBD1 (5 bases). Trimming shortened V by 2 bases and J by 8 bases, and 18 bases separated the two germline ends. The germline gives CDR1 ENHRY, CDR2 SYGVKD. The CDR3 length is 15 residues. CDR3 amino acids: CAISETQASMVGYTF. The CDR3 DNA follows: TGTGCCATCAGTGAGACACAGGCGTCTATGGTGGGCTACACCTTC.

The V call is TRBV19, the J call TRBJ1-3; D remains ambiguous. V shed 11 bases and J shed 0 bases, with 11 bases lying between them. The CDR3 has 13 residues. CDR1 is LNHDA and CDR2 is SQIVND in the germline V gene (reference sequence). CDR3 sequence: CAVGVNSGNTIYF. The CDR3 DNA reads TGTGCCGTCGGGGTCAACTCTGGAAACACCATATATTTT.

V is TRBV2 and J is TRBJ1-4; 9 bases are shared with TRBD1. J gave up 1 base and V 7 bases, and 4 bases lay outside the gene matches. Germline CDR1 is SNHLY and CDR2 is FYNNEI. This CDR3 region has 15 residues. CDR3 amino acids: CASNGQGITNEKLFF. CDR3 coding DNA: TGTGCCAGCAACGGACAGGGGATAACTAATGAAAAACTGTTTTTT.

The chain has TRBV5-6 and TRBJ2-1; TRBD2 matches at 9 bases. The length of the CDR3 is 15 residues. Germline CDR1 is SGHDT and CDR2 is YYEEEE. Losses at the gene ends were 0 bases for V and 7 bases for J; bases not matched to a gene: 5. CDR3 protein: CASSLGGGAINEQFF. The CDR3 DNA reads TGTGCCAGCAGCTTGGGCGGGGGGGCCATAAATGAGCAGTTCTTC.

This chain uses TRBV29-1 with TRBJ2-3, with D possibly TRBD2 on 5 matching bases. The CDR3 is 17 amino acids. Trimming took 5 bases from V and 7 from J, leaving 28 bases between them. Germline V gene data show CDR1 as SQVTM and CDR2 as ANQGSEA. CDR3 in DNA: TGCAGCGTTAAGCAAACCCCCGCACGGGGTGCGTCGAATACGCAGTATTTT. It specifies CSVKQTPARGASNTQYF.

The J gene is TRBJ1-1, the V gene TRBV19; 8 nucleotides line up with TRBD1. Per germline, CDR1 LNHDA and CDR2 SQIVND (reference sequence). The ends lost 4 bases at V and 1 base at J; junction bases unmatched: 8. The CDR3 spans 16 residues. The CDR3 loop reads CASSRTWTGSNTEAFF. As DNA, the CDR3 is TGTGCCAGTAGTAGAACATGGACAGGGTCGAACACTGAAGCTTTCTTT.

This clone is a singleton in its sample. J is TRBJ2-1 and V is TRBV11-3; possible D gene TRBD2, 5 bases. Germline V gene data show CDR1 as SGHNT and CDR2 as YENEEA. The V gene lost 1 base and the J gene lost 9 bases, with 16 bases spanning the gap. The CDR3 totals 15 residues. This chain's CDR3 is CASSLATMGVGEQFF. In DNA form, the CDR3 reads TGTGCCAGCAGCTTAGCTACTATGGGAGTAGGTGAGCAGTTCTTC.

The rearrangement joins TRBV19 to TRBJ1-2, with 10 bases fitting TRBD1. Germline CDR1 reads LNHDA; CDR2 reads SQIVND (reference sequence). The CDR3 length is 16 residues. Unmatched junction bases numbered 8, after V lost 3 bases and J lost 4 bases. CDR3 nucleotide sequence: TGTGCCAGTAGTATGGCAACGACAGGGGGCTTCTATGGCTACACCTTC. Translating it yields CASSMATTGGFYGYTF. Looking up the rest from reference TRBV19 and TRBJ1-2 gives the full variable domain: DGGITQSPKYLFRKEGQNVTLSCEQNLNHDAMYWYRQDPGQGLRLIYYSQIVNDFQKGDIAEGYSVSREKKESFPLTVTSAQKNPTAFYLCASSMATTGGFYGYTFGSGTRLTVV.